This record concerns one T cell receptor beta chain sequence. This sample was included in a study of blood T cell repertoires in COVID-19. The CDR3 runs to 13 residues. Trimming left V 2 bases short and J 4 bases short, with 8 bases between. Germline assignment: CDR1 KGHSH and CDR2 LQKENI. Per the original methods: Quantification of nucleated cells was approximated via reference gene primer amplification. The data were produced by immunoSEQ multiplex PCR, yet TCRdb's version contains in-frame clones alone and is incomplete. V, J and clone size are those of that table, while D and trimming were read from the DNA. The data show about 62,000 clones, 80% to 90% seen once.

This clonotype was obtained from a woman over 75 with acute or convalescent COVID-19. V and J are TRBV18 and TRBJ1-2; tentative D call: TRBD1 (6 bases). What was sequenced was peripheral blood. CDR3 residues: CASSPSGAYGYTF. The DNA of the CDR3 is TGTGCCAGCTCACCATCAGGGGCCTATGGCTACACCTTC.